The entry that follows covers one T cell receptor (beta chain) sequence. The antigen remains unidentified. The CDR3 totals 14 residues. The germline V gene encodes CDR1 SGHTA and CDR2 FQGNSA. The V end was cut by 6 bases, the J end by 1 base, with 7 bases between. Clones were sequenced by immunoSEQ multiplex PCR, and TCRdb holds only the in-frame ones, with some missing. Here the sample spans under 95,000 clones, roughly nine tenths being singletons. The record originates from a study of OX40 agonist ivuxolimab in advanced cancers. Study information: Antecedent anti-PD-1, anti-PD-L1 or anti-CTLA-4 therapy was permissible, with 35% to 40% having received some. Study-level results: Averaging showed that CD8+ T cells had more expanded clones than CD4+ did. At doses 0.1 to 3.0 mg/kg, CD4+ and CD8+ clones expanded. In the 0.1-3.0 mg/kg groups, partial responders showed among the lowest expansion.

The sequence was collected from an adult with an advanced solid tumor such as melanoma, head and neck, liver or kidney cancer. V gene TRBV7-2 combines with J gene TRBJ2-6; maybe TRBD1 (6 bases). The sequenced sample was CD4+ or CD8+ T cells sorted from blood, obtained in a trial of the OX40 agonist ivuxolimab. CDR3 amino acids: CASSTGSGANVLTF. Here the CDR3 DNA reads TGTGCCAGCAGTACAGGGTCTGGGGCCAACGTCCTGACTTTC. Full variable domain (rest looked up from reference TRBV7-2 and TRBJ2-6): GAGVSQSPSNKVTEKGKDVELRCDPISGHTALYWYRQSLGQGLEFLIYFQGNSAPDKSGLPSDRFSAERTGGSVSTLTIQRTQQEDSAVYLCASSTGSGANVLTFGAGSRLTVL.